These 14 T cell receptor beta chains were sequenced from one sample in a study of PD-L1 blockade in urothelial cancer. TCRdb's table, derived via immunoSEQ multiplex PCR, lists solely in-frame clones and lacks some. This table has some 89,000 clones, about 84% appearing once. Time point of the sample: pretreatment peripheral blood. The sample was PBMCs, taken around atezolizumab (anti-PD-L1) treatment. These receptors were collected from a man between 60 and 70 years old with urothelial cancer.

V usage is TRBV6-5 and J usage is TRBJ2-7; D is perhaps TRBD1 (6 bases). Germline V gene data show CDR1 as MNHEY and CDR2 as SVGAGI. CDR3 length: 11 amino acids. Trimming cost V 3 bases and J 9 bases, with 9 bases left between them. The CDR3, as DNA: TGTGCCAGCAGTTATAGGGGGTGGCAGTACTTC. Amino acids: CASSYRGWQYF.

The J gene is TRBJ1-1, the V gene TRBV5-1; D not resolved. Trimming removed 1 base from V and 1 base from J, with 11 bases in between. The CDR3 has 15 residues. Germline V gives CDR1 SGHRS, CDR2 YFSETQ. CDR3 in amino acids: CASSLSQAGNTEAFF. CDR3 sequence (DNA): TGCGCCAGCAGCTTGTCCCAGGCGGGGAACACTGAAGCTTTCTTT.

The rearrangement joins TRBV28 to TRBJ1-5, with 7 bases aligning to TRBD1. V gave up 4 bases and J gave up 1 base; unmatched junction bases: 7. The CDR3 is made up of 16 amino acids. The germline V gene encodes CDR1 MDHEN and CDR2 SYDVKM. The CDR3 DNA reads TGTGCCAGCAGTTGGGGACAGTTTGGGAGCAATCAGCCCCAGCATTTT. Protein sequence: CASSWGQFGSNQPQHF.

The chain's CDR3 is CASSEYHYEQYF. The DNA for the CDR3 is TGTGCCAGCAGTGAATATCACTACGAGCAGTACTTC. The rearrangement links TRBV25-1 to TRBJ2-7; D remains ambiguous. Germline lookup yields CDR1 MGHDK and CDR2 SYGVNS. The CDR3 runs 12 residues. V was pared by 0 bases and J by 3 bases, with 3 bases between.

This sequence joins TRBV30 and TRBJ1-3, with 8 nucleotides matching TRBD1. This CDR3 is 12 amino acids long. With 8 bases clipped from V and 4 bases from J, the junction kept 4 bases outside the gene matches. The V gene's germline CDR1 is GTSNPN and CDR2 SVGIG (reference sequence). CDR3 sequence (DNA): TGTGCCAGGACAGGGTCCGGAAACACCATATATTTT. This codes for CARTGSGNTIYF. The variable domain in full, with the rest retrieved from reference TRBV30 and TRBJ1-3, is SQTIHQWPATLVQPVGSPLSLECTVEGTSNPNLYWYRQAAGRGLQLLFYSVGIGQISSEVPQNLSASRPQDRQFILSSKKLLLSDSGFYLCARTGSGNTIYFGEGSWLTVV.

The chain recombines TRBV19 with TRBJ2-1; 8 positions agree with TRBD2. Germline CDR1 reads LNHDA; CDR2 reads SQIVND (reference sequence). V lost 5 bases, J lost 8 bases, and 14 bases stayed unmatched. This CDR3 has 16 amino acids. Written as DNA, the CDR3 is TGTGCCAGTAGTGAGGACCGGGACGGGGGGGGTGATGAGCAGTTCTTC. Protein: CASSEDRDGGGDEQFF.

This chain links TRBV5-4 with TRBJ2-7; D not certain. Germline V gene lookup returns CDR1 SGHNT and CDR2 YYREEE (reference sequence). The CDR3 runs to 13 residues. Trimming shortened V by 1 base and J by 2 bases, and 7 bases separated the two germline ends. CDR3 loop: CASSLSPAYEQYF. CDR3 DNA sequence: TGTGCCAGCAGCTTGTCGCCAGCCTACGAGCAGTACTTC.

The chain is built from TRBV30 and TRBJ1-1, with D maybe TRBD1 (5 bases). This CDR3 is 14 amino acids long. Trimming removed 0 bases at V and 1 base at J, with 9 bases between. Germline assignment: CDR1 GTSNPN and CDR2 SVGIG (reference sequence). CDR3 DNA: TGTGCCTGGAGTGTAAGGACAACGAACACTGAAGCTTTCTTT. It is translated as CAWSVRTTNTEAFF.

This rearrangement joins TRBV5-1 to TRBJ2-5; 8 positions match TRBD2. The CDR3 totals 14 residues. V shed 4 bases and J 5 bases; nucleotides not matched to a gene: 7. CDR1 is SGHRS, CDR2 YFSETQ, per germline. Written as DNA, the CDR3 is TGCGCCAGCAGCCATAGCGGGGTGGTGGAGACCCAGTACTTC. This codes for CASSHSGVVETQYF.

The chain is built from TRBV5-5 and TRBJ1-4; no clear D. This CDR3 spans 14 amino acids. CDR1 is SGHKS, CDR2 YYEKEE, per germline (reference sequence). The V end lost 4 bases, the J end lost 2 bases, and 9 bases lay between the germline ends. The DNA of the CDR3 is TGTGCCAGCAGCCCCCAGGTTACTAATGAAAAACTGTTTTTT. Its protein product is CASSPQVTNEKLFF.

This chain connects TRBV29-1 to TRBJ2-5; 8 positions agree with TRBD1. This CDR3 is built from 15 residues. Germline assignment: CDR1 SQVTM and CDR2 ANQGSEA. After removal of 6 bases from V and 5 bases from J, the junction contained 14 bases not matched to a gene. CDR3 sequence: CSVQHSLRGQETQYF. In DNA form, the CDR3 reads TGCAGCGTCCAACACAGCCTCAGGGGGCAGGAGACCCAGTACTTC. The variable domain in full, with the rest retrieved from reference TRBV29-1 and TRBJ2-5, is SAVISQKPSRDICQRGTSLTIQCQVDSQVTMMFWYRQQPGQSLTLIATANQGSEATYESGFVIDKFPISRPNLTFSTLTVSNMSPEDSSIYLCSVQHSLRGQETQYFGPGTRLLVL.

The table lists this clone with a few counts. This sequence joins TRBV14 and TRBJ2-3; D may be TRBD2 (5 bases). Deletions cut 2 bases from V and 2 bases from J, with 14 bases between. The germline V gene has CDR1 SGHDN and CDR2 FVKESK. This CDR3 contains 16 residues. The CDR3 loop reads CASSQTGGGSTDTQYF. The CDR3, as DNA: TGTGCCAGCAGCCAAACCGGCGGAGGATCCACAGATACGCAGTATTTT.

This clone was detected a few times. This chain uses TRBV19 with TRBJ1-1; 10 positions agree with TRBD1. Trimming cost V 4 bases and J 6 bases; bases outside gene matches: 11. The germline V gene encodes CDR1 LNHDA and CDR2 SQIVND (reference sequence). The CDR3 runs 16 residues. CDR3: CASSTYGLTGGSEAFF. The CDR3 nucleotides are TGTGCCAGTAGTACCTACGGCCTGACAGGGGGCTCTGAAGCTTTCTTT.

A single count supports this clone. This chain joins TRBV5-4 and TRBJ1-1, with D tentatively TRBD1 (6 bases). The germline gives CDR1 SGHNT, CDR2 YYREEE (reference sequence). V lost 4 bases and J 6 bases, leaving 10 bases between the germline ends. The CDR3 spans 12 residues. The CDR3 protein is CASSSGQSEAFF. In DNA form, the CDR3 reads TGTGCCAGCAGCAGTGGACAGTCTGAAGCTTTCTTT.